This TCR beta chain was recorded in a study of cytomegalovirus exposure and HLA in healthy donors. General study points: Per published accounts, TCR beta sequences correctly predicted the HLA-A and HLA-B alleles of most subjects. Some V segments, TRBV6-2 and TRBV6-3 among them, were indistinguishable and were therefore excluded.

CDR1 and CDR2 (germline): ENHRY, SYGVKD. This CDR3 contains 16 residues. V shed 5 bases, J shed 0 bases, and the junction held 7 bases outside the gene matches. As to this clone: What it binds is not known.

Researchers ran the PCR with 60 Vbeta and 13 Jbeta primers. Here immunoSEQ multiplex PCR was the method, and the copy in TCRdb shows in-frame clones only, minus some. The sample holds 140,000 or so clones, roughly 62% seen once. V is TRBV10-3 and J is TRBJ1-1, with 9 bases fitting TRBD1. The receptor was isolated from a man between 60 and 75 years old in good health and CMV-seronegative. The specimen was PBMCs. The CDR3 nucleotides read TGTGCCATCAGTCTGAACAGGGGGCGTTTGAACACTGAAGCTTTCTTT. This codes for CAISLNRGRLNTEAFF.